Listed below are T cell receptor beta chains from one sample, sequenced in a study of identical twins. TCRdb called the 5' RACE reads again in MiXCR, with one record for every CDR3 protein. The sample consists of hundreds of thousands of distinct CDR3 sequences, over 20% of them appearing once. The same data also went into a second study, on T cells expressing NK-cell markers.

The sample taken for sequencing was PBMCs. These receptors originate from a woman aged 18-29 years in good health. The CDR3 runs from the conserved cysteine through the conserved F or W.

j_call: TRBJ2-7; v_call: TRBV12-3/TRBV12-4; cdr3_aa: CASSWDLAYEQYF
j_call: TRBJ2-7; v_call: TRBV20-1; cdr3_aa: CSAVRDTATYEQYF
j_call: TRBJ2-1; v_call: TRBV5-1; cdr3_aa: CASSLDSYNEQFF
j_call: TRBJ2-7; v_call: TRBV9; cdr3_aa: CASSIGLAGAGEQYF
j_call: TRBJ2-7; v_call: TRBV12-5; cdr3_aa: CASGFGSLSYEQYF
j_call: TRBJ1-2; v_call: TRBV3-1; cdr3_aa: CASSQENYGYTF
j_call: TRBJ2-1; v_call: TRBV3-1; cdr3_aa: CASSQQVAGRPGSEQFF
j_call: TRBJ2-2; v_call: TRBV12-3/TRBV12-4; cdr3_aa: CASSLTPNTGELFF
j_call: TRBJ2-7; v_call: TRBV20-1; cdr3_aa: CSATRTSGLYEQYF
j_call: TRBJ1-1; v_call: TRBV20-1; cdr3_aa: CSGAANTEAFF
j_call: TRBJ2-7; v_call: TRBV4-3; cdr3_aa: CASSQTDAAGYEQYF
j_call: TRBJ1-1; v_call: TRBV7-8; cdr3_aa: CASSKGRNTEAFF
j_call: TRBJ2-3; v_call: TRBV29-1; cdr3_aa: CSVDIPADTQYF
j_call: TRBJ2-3; v_call: TRBV7-9; cdr3_aa: CASSSALGTGRDTQYF
j_call: TRBJ2-7; v_call: TRBV6-5; cdr3_aa: CASSSSGFGGEQYF
j_call: TRBJ2-3; v_call: TRBV7-9; cdr3_aa: CASSSSWRDGDTQYF